These T cell receptor beta chains were read from a single sample in a study of CD8+ T cells in alopecia areata. Measured with immunoSEQ multiplex PCR; TCRdb has only the in-frame clones, and not every one. This sample has around 120,000 clones, with around 63% found just once. The specimen was CD4+ T cells sorted from blood, collected at week 4, from a patient treated with tofacitinib. The receptors originated from a human donor with alopecia areata. CDR3s include the opening cysteine and the closing phenylalanine or tryptophan. The D gene is left open where the match is weak. Clone size appears in some rows only: once, few, many, or a class for an expanded clone.

size,D,V,J,CDR3,DNA
few,TRBD2,TRBV6-5,TRBJ2-5,CASSYSRLAVGETQYF,TGTGCCAGCAGTTACTCCAGACTAGCGGTCGGCGAGACCCAGTACTTC
.,TRBD1,TRBV7-2,TRBJ1-2,CASSLVGTGTYGYTF,TGTGCCAGCAGCTTAGTGGGGACAGGGACCTATGGCTACACCTTC
.,.,TRBV21-1,TRBJ2-5,CASSCQGPPPRYF,TGTGCCAGCAGCTGCCAGGGACCGCCTCCACGGTACTTC
.,.,TRBV19,TRBJ1-2,CASSIRALQNSGYTF,TGTGCCAGTAGTATCAGGGCCCTACAGAATTCGGGCTACACCTTC
.,.,TRBV29-1,TRBJ2-2,CSGGRPRSGELFF,TGCAGCGGGGGACGGCCACGGTCCGGGGAGCTGTTTTTT
.,.,TRBV7-9,TRBJ2-5,CASSPVLGSGQETQYF,TGTGCCAGCAGCCCTGTGCTGGGGTCAGGACAAGAGACCCAGTACTTC
once,TRBD1,TRBV5-1,TRBJ2-3,CASSAQGVGDTQYF,TGCGCCAGCAGCGCCCAGGGGGTCGGAGATACGCAGTATTTT
.,TRBD1,TRBV7-2,TRBJ2-6,CASSPTGGISSGANVLTF,TGTGCCAGCAGCCCTACAGGGGGTATTTCCTCTGGGGCCAACGTCCTGACTTTC
.,.,TRBV10-3,TRBJ2-5,CAIAGGQETQYF,TGTGCCATCGCCGGGGGGCAGGAGACCCAGTACTTC
.,.,TRBV7-3,TRBJ1-5,CASSLLVQPQHF,TGTGCCAGCAGCTTATTGGTCCAGCCCCAGCATTTT
.,.,TRBV7-2,TRBJ1-5,CASSLRVGRVNQPQHF,TGTGCCAGCAGCTTAAGGGTGGGCAGGGTTAATCAGCCCCAGCATTTT
.,.,TRBV29-1,TRBJ1-3,CSAEGRPRDTIYF,TGCAGCGCCGAGGGCAGGCCCAGGGACACCATATATTTT
.,TRBD2,TRBV5-1,TRBJ2-5,CASSPGLAGEETQYF,TGCGCCAGCAGCCCGGGACTAGCGGGAGAAGAGACCCAGTACTTC
.,TRBD1,TRBV5-1,TRBJ2-5,CASRPGQGETQYF,TGCGCCAGCAGACCAGGACAGGGAGAGACCCAGTACTTC
.,.,TRBV28,TRBJ2-7,CAVRGRIYEQYF,TGTGCCGTGCGGGGGCGGATCTACGAGCAGTACTTC
few,TRBD1,TRBV29-1,TRBJ2-7,CSVTGDRGRYEQYF,TGCAGCGTCACCGGGGACAGGGGACGCTACGAGCAGTACTTC
few,.,TRBV15,TRBJ1-3,CATSRAVTGNTIYF,TGTGCCACCAGCAGAGCTGTAACGGGAAACACCATATATTTT
.,.,TRBV29-1,TRBJ2-3,CSGAGTDTQYF,TGCAGCGGGGCAGGGACAGATACGCAGTATTTT
once,TRBD1,TRBV5-1,TRBJ2-7,CASSAGTGYEQYF,TGCGCCAGCAGCGCCGGGACAGGTTATGAGCAGTACTTC
.,.,TRBV5-1,TRBJ1-2,CASSPPRGVGYGYTF,TGCGCCAGCAGCCCCCCCCGAGGGGTGGGCTATGGCTACACCTTC
.,TRBD1,TRBV30,TRBJ1-2,CAWRQGANYGYTF,TGTGCCTGGAGGCAGGGGGCCAACTATGGCTACACCTTC
few,.,TRBV25-1,TRBJ2-7,CASSEFVGGEQYF,TGTGCCAGCAGTGAATTTGTAGGGGGCGAGCAGTACTTC
.,.,TRBV7-2,TRBJ1-2,CASSLDFRAVSYGYTF,TGTGCCAGCAGCTTAGATTTCAGGGCAGTGAGCTATGGCTACACCTTC
.,TRBD1,TRBV5-1,TRBJ2-1,CASSESGQGYNEQFF,TGCGCCAGCAGCGAATCGGGACAGGGGTACAATGAGCAGTTCTTC
.,.,TRBV28,TRBJ2-1,CASSLIKLPRSNEQFF,TGTGCCAGCAGTTTAATAAAACTACCTAGGTCTAATGAGCAGTTCTTC
few,TRBD2,TRBV10-3,TRBJ2-7,CAISRTSGGYEQYF,TGTGCCATCAGTAGGACTAGCGGGGGGTACGAGCAGTACTTC
.,.,TRBV2,TRBJ1-2,CASSQSGTPNYGYTF,TGTGCCAGCAGTCAGTCGGGGACTCCTAACTATGGCTACACCTTC
.,.,TRBV29-1,TRBJ1-1,CSVLAGEWTEAFF,TGCAGCGTCCTTGCGGGGGAGTGGACTGAAGCTTTCTTT
.,.,TRBV5-1,TRBJ2-5,CASSFAGAGETQYF,TGCGCCAGCAGCTTCGCAGGCGCCGGGGAGACCCAGTACTTC
.,.,TRBV19,TRBJ2-1,CASSPRGVNEQFF,TGTGCCAGTAGTCCCCGGGGTGTGAATGAGCAGTTCTTC
once,TRBD1,TRBV5-6,TRBJ1-4,CASSETGNLEKLFF,TGTGCCAGCAGCGAGACAGGGAATTTAGAAAAACTGTTTTTT
.,.,TRBV11-1,TRBJ1-1,CASSLGRLNTEAFF,TGTGCCAGCAGCTTGGGACGGTTGAACACTGAAGCTTTCTTT
few,TRBD2,TRBV2,TRBJ2-3,CASSEGSGTNTDTQYF,TGTGCCAGCAGTGAAGGTAGCGGGACAAACACAGATACGCAGTATTTT